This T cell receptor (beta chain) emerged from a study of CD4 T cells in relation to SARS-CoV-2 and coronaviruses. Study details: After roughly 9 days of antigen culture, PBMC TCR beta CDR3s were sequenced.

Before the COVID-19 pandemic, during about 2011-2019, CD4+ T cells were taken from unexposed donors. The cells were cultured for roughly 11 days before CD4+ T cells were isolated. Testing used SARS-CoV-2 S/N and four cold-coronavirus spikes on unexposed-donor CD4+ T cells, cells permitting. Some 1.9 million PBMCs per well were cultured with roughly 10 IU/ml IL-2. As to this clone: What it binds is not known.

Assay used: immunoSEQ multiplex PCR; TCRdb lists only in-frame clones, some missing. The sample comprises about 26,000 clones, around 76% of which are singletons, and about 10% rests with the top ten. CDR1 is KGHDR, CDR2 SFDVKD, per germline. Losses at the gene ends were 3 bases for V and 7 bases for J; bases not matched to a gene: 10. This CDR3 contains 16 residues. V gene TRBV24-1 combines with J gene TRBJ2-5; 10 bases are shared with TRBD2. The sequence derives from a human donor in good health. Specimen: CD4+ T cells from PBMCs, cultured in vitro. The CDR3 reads CATSDGPAGGPGTQYF. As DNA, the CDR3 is TGTGCCACCAGTGATGGCCCAGCGGGGGGGCCGGGGACCCAGTACTTC.